Shown below are 24 T cell receptor beta chains from a single sample sequenced in a study of a mutant IDH1 vaccine in newly diagnosed glioma (dated by TCRdb to about 2021). The time point tag for this specimen amounts to: week 11, during vaccination. Each vaccine dose, consisting of 300 ug of a 20-mer mutant IDH1 peptide in Montanide, was administered subcutaneously with topical imiquimod. Libraries were constructed by the immunoSEQ multiplex PCR assay. The clones in this table, taken by TCRdb from immuneACCESS, are in-frame only. Not every clone is retained; where verified, under half of the shortfall comes from an unresolved V gene, and the cause of the rest is unknown. The sample contains fewer than 150,000 clones, 85% to 90% of them found a single time. The ten largest clones capture 0.61% of the sample. These receptors lack a known antigen. The sequencing used PBMCs, collected from a glioma patient whose treatment included an IDH1 peptide vaccine. All receptors come from a woman in her forties or fifties with glioma.

This chain connects TRBV18 to TRBJ2-2, with a tentative D call TRBD1 (6 bases). CDR3 length: 14 amino acids. Germline CDR1 and CDR2: KGHSH and LQKENI. Between the trimmed V and J ends, which lost 4 bases and 7 bases, there was a span of 13 bases. CDR3 protein: CASSQAGANGELFF. Written as DNA, the CDR3 is TGTGCCAGCTCACAGGCAGGGGCAAACGGGGAGCTGTTTTTT.

The rearrangement links TRBV7-9 to TRBJ2-1; TRBD2 agrees at 12 bases. The ends lost 3 bases at V and 7 bases at J; junction bases unmatched: 4. This CDR3 has 15 amino acids. Germline CDR1 SEHNR, CDR2 FQNEAQ (reference sequence). The CDR3 region is CASSFNLAGGNEQFF. The CDR3 bases are TGTGCCAGCAGCTTTAACCTAGCGGGAGGGAATGAGCAGTTCTTC.

The CDR3 is CASPQGANGYTF. The CDR3 bases are TGTGCCTCGCCGCAGGGAGCAAATGGCTACACCTTC. The chain links TRBV30 to TRBJ1-2; D is perhaps TRBD1 (5 bases). This CDR3 spans 12 amino acids. V lost 7 bases and J 6 bases, leaving 15 bases between the germline ends. Germline V lookup: CDR1 GTSNPN, CDR2 SVGIG (reference sequence). Variable domain in full (rest from reference TRBV30 and TRBJ1-2): SQTIHQWPATLVQPVGSPLSLECTVEGTSNPNLYWYRQAAGRGLQLLFYSVGIGQISSEVPQNLSASRPQDRQFILSSKKLLLSDSGFYLCASPQGANGYTFGSGTRLTVV.

This chain links TRBV30 with TRBJ2-3; TRBD1 aligns across 9 bases. CDR1 GTSNPN and CDR2 SVGIG come from the germline V gene (reference sequence). The V and J ends lost 0 bases and 1 base, in that order; junction bases with no gene match: 2. This CDR3 has 15 residues. Here the CDR3 reads CAWSVRTGGTDTQYF. The CDR3 DNA is TGTGCCTGGAGTGTACGGACAGGGGGCACAGATACGCAGTATTTT.

V is TRBV5-1 and J is TRBJ2-1; D might be TRBD2 (6 bases). The CDR3 extends over 17 amino acids. Germline CDR1 is SGHRS and CDR2 is YFSETQ. Trimming removed 0 bases from V and 2 bases from J, with 15 bases in between. CDR3: CASSLEFGGEAYNEQFF. CDR3 coding DNA: TGCGCCAGCAGCTTGGAATTTGGCGGGGAAGCCTACAATGAGCAGTTCTTC.

The V gene is TRBV28, the J gene TRBJ2-6; a weak D match, TRBD2 (6 bases). The germline CDR1 and CDR2 sequences are MDHEN and SYDVKM. V lost 4 bases to trimming and J lost 4 bases, with 11 bases between them. The CDR3 is 15 amino acids. DNA for the CDR3: TGTGCCAGCAGTTATCTAGCGTCCGGGGCCAACGTCCTGACTTTC. Its protein product is CASSYLASGANVLTF.

The chain joins TRBV2 to TRBJ1-4, with D perhaps matching TRBD1 (6 bases). The CDR3 runs to 13 residues. The germline gives CDR1 SNHLY, CDR2 FYNNEI. The ends were cut back, 11 bases at V and 8 bases at J, with 18 bases in the middle. The CDR3 DNA follows: TGTGCCGTAGGGGGGCCGGGAACGGAAAAACTGTTTTTT. It yields the protein CAVGGPGTEKLFF. Using reference TRBV2 and TRBJ1-4 for the parts outside the CDR3, the full variable domain is EPEVTQTPSHQVTQMGQEVILRCVPISNHLYFYWYRQILGQKVEFLVSFYNNEISEKSEIFDDQFSVERPDGSNFTLKIRSTKLEDSAMYFCAVGGPGTEKLFFGSGTQLSVL.

This chain uses TRBV19 with TRBJ2-1; 7 positions match TRBD2. The CDR3 is 14 residues long. The V segment lost 2 bases and the J segment 6 bases; nucleotides outside the gene matches: 4. CDR1 is LNHDA and CDR2 is SQIVND in the germline V gene (reference sequence). CDR3 nucleotide sequence: TGTGCCAGTAGTATACTCGCGGGAGCCAATGAGCAGTTCTTC. This translates into CASSILAGANEQFF.

The genes are TRBV19 and TRBJ2-1; D is undetermined. Germline assignment: CDR1 LNHDA and CDR2 SQIVND (reference sequence). V lost 3 bases and J 1 base, leaving 10 bases between the germline ends. This CDR3 has 15 amino acids. CDR3 sequence reads: CASSIEGFSYNEQFF. The CDR3 region has the DNA TGTGCCAGTAGTATTGAAGGGTTTTCCTACAATGAGCAGTTCTTC. The full variable domain, in which reference TRBV19 and TRBJ2-1 provide the parts outside the CDR3, is DGGITQSPKYLFRKEGQNVTLSCEQNLNHDAMYWYRQDPGQGLRLIYYSQIVNDFQKGDIAEGYSVSREKKESFPLTVTSAQKNPTAFYLCASSIEGFSYNEQFFGPGTRLTVL.

The gene calls are TRBV5-1 and TRBJ1-1; D gene unclear. The germline CDR1 and CDR2 sequences are SGHRS and YFSETQ. V was clipped by 0 bases and J by 0 bases, with 9 bases between them. The CDR3 contains 15 residues. Here the CDR3 DNA reads TGCGCCAGCAGCTTGGAACGAGAGTTGAACACTGAAGCTTTCTTT. Translation: CASSLERELNTEAFF.

The genes are TRBV6-5 and TRBJ2-7; unclear D gene. Deletions cut 8 bases from V and 7 bases from J, with 9 bases between. The CDR3 has 10 amino acids. Germline CDR1 reads MNHEY; CDR2 reads SVGAGI. Here the CDR3 reads CASGDGEQYF. The CDR3 DNA reads TGTGCCAGCGGAGATGGGGAGCAGTACTTC.

The chain recombines TRBV7-9 with TRBJ2-3, with TRBD2 matching over 11 bases. The V and J ends lost 6 bases and 5 bases, in that order; junction bases with no gene match: 7. Germline assignment: CDR1 SEHNR and CDR2 FQNEAQ (reference sequence). The CDR3 totals 15 residues. CDR3 protein: CASSSSGRTIDTQYF. CDR3 bases: TGTGCCAGCAGTTCTAGCGGGAGGACGATAGATACGCAGTATTTT. Based on the CDR3 plus reference TRBV7-9 and TRBJ2-3, the full variable domain is DTGVSQNPRHKITKRGQNVTFRCDPISEHNRLYWYRQTLGQGPEFLTYFQNEAQLEKSRLLSDRFSAERPKGSFSTLEIQRTEQGDSAMYLCASSSSGRTIDTQYFGPGTRLTVL.

V usage is TRBV7-9 and J usage is TRBJ2-2; 10 bases are a match to TRBD2. The CDR3 extends over 14 amino acids. Germline V lookup: CDR1 SEHNR, CDR2 FQNEAQ (reference sequence). Trimming cost V 6 bases and J 6 bases; bases outside gene matches: 4. CDR3 residues: CASSKAGGSGELFF. The DNA for the CDR3 is TGTGCCAGCAGTAAAGCGGGAGGGTCCGGGGAGCTGTTTTTT.

This clone was seen just once. This chain links TRBV28 with TRBJ2-7; weak D call: TRBD1 (6 bases). The CDR3 length is 14 residues. Trimming stripped 7 bases from V and 3 bases from J, with 16 bases between. Germline assignment: CDR1 MDHEN and CDR2 SYDVKM. CDR3 nucleotides: TGTGCCAGCAACCAGGGGAGAGTCTACTACGAGCAGTACTTC. Translating gives CASNQGRVYYEQYF.

V gene TRBV6-6 combines with J gene TRBJ2-7; D may be TRBD2 (6 bases). This CDR3 spans 13 amino acids. Germline values: CDR1 MNHNY, CDR2 SVGAGI (reference sequence). V dropped 6 bases and J dropped 3 bases, with 12 bases sitting between them. CDR3 sequence (DNA): TGTGCCAGCAGCCCGGGACTGGGCTACGAGCAGTACTTC. This codes for CASSPGLGYEQYF.

The J gene is TRBJ2-7, the V gene TRBV4-1; 10 bases map to TRBD2. Germline-derived CDR1 and CDR2 are MGHRA and YSYEKL. This CDR3 is built from 16 residues. Losses at the gene ends were 0 bases for V and 1 base for J; bases not matched to a gene: 3. This CDR3 is CASSQDLSGRSYEQYF. CDR3 bases: TGCGCCAGCAGCCAAGATCTTAGCGGGAGGTCCTACGAGCAGTACTTC.

In its sample, this clone was seen once. This chain uses TRBV4-1 with TRBJ2-1; 8 positions agree with TRBD2. CDR3 size: 12 residues. Germline CDR1 MGHRA, CDR2 YSYEKL. V shed 4 bases and J 8 bases; nucleotides not matched to a gene: 1. CDR3 residues: CASSPTSDEQFF. The DNA for the CDR3 is TGCGCCAGCAGCCCGACTAGCGATGAGCAGTTCTTC.

The V call is TRBV6-1, the J call TRBJ1-3; no clear D. CDR3 length equals 11 residues. Trimming took off 7 bases at V and 2 bases at J, with 3 bases between the two ends. Germline V CDR1 and CDR2: MNHNS, SASEGT. CDR3 in DNA: TGTGCCAGCACTGCTGGAAACACCATATATTTT. This codes for CASTAGNTIYF.

The V gene is TRBV9, the J gene TRBJ1-4; possibly TRBD1 for D (6 bases). CDR1 and CDR2 from the germline V gene are SGDLS and YYNGEE. The CDR3 is 15 residues long. V shed 3 bases and J shed 3 bases, with 12 bases lying between them. CDR3 in amino acids: CASSATGAANEKLFF. Written as DNA, the CDR3 is TGTGCCAGCAGCGCTACGGGGGCGGCTAATGAAAAACTGTTTTTT.

The gene calls are TRBV6-1 and TRBJ2-7, with D uncertain. V dropped 1 base and J dropped 1 base, with 8 bases sitting between them. Per the germline V gene, CDR1 is MNHNS and CDR2 is SASEGT. The CDR3 consists of 14 residues. The CDR3, as DNA: TGTGCCAGCAGTGAAGTGAACAGTTCCTACGAGCAGTACTTC. Its protein is CASSEVNSSYEQYF.

The chain carries TRBV2 and TRBJ2-7, with D maybe TRBD2 (6 bases). CDR3 size: 18 residues. With 1 base removed from V and 7 bases from J, the gap between germline ends came to 26 bases. Germline-derived CDR1 and CDR2 are SNHLY and FYNNEI. CDR3 in DNA: TGTGCCAGCAGTGAAGTACCCTTTTCGGTCTCACCGGGGAGGGAGCAGTACTTC. Protein sequence: CASSEVPFSVSPGREQYF. Looking up the rest from reference TRBV2 and TRBJ2-7 gives the full variable domain: EPEVTQTPSHQVTQMGQEVILRCVPISNHLYFYWYRQILGQKVEFLVSFYNNEISEKSEIFDDQFSVERPDGSNFTLKIRSTKLEDSAMYFCASSEVPFSVSPGREQYFGPGTRLTVT.

This clone was detected a few times. V usage is TRBV29-1 and J usage is TRBJ1-5, with D unresolved. The CDR3 runs 13 residues. Germline-derived CDR1 and CDR2 are SQVTM and ANQGSEA. V gave up 6 bases and J gave up 7 bases, with 16 bases separating them. The CDR3 protein is CSVAGEPSQPQHF. DNA for the CDR3: TGCAGCGTGGCAGGAGAACCCTCCCAGCCCCAGCATTTT.

The rearrangement joins TRBV28 to TRBJ2-7; D gene ambiguous. V was shortened by 3 bases and J by 0 bases, with 21 bases between the two germline ends. The CDR3 sequence is 18 residues long. Germline CDR1 reads MDHEN; CDR2 reads SYDVKM. The CDR3 DNA sequence: TGTGCCAGCAGTTTTTTTTATCGTGTGCGGCGGAACTCCTACGAGCAGTACTTC. It encodes CASSFFYRVRRNSYEQYF.

The genes are TRBV6-5 and TRBJ2-3; 12 nucleotides agree with TRBD2. Germline V gene data show CDR1 as MNHEY and CDR2 as SVGAGI. With V trimmed by 2 bases and J by 3 bases, 0 bases remained unmatched. This CDR3 is built from 15 residues. CDR3 residues: CASSYGLAGTDTQYF. CDR3 in DNA: TGTGCCAGCAGTTACGGACTAGCGGGAACAGATACGCAGTATTTT.